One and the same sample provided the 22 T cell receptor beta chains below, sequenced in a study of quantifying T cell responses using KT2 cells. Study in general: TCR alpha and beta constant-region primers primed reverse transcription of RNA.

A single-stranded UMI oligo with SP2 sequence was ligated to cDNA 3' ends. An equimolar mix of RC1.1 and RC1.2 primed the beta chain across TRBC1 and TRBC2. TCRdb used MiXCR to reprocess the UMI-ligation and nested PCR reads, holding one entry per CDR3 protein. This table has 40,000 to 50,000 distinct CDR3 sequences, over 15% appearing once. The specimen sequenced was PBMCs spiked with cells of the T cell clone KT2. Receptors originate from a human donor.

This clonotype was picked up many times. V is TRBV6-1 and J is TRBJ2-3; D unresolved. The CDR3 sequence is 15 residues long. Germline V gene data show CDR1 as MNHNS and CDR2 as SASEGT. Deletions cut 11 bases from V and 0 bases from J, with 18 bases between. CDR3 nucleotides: TGTGCCGTCCGGCCGGCAGTACGGAGCACAGATACGCAGTATTTT. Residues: CAVRPAVRSTDTQYF.

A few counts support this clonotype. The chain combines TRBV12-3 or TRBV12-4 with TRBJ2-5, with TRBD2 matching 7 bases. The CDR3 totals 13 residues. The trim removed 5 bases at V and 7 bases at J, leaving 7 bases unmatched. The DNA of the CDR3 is TGTGCCAGCAGTCGAGGGACTACGGGGACCCAGTACTTC. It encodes CASSRGTTGTQYF.

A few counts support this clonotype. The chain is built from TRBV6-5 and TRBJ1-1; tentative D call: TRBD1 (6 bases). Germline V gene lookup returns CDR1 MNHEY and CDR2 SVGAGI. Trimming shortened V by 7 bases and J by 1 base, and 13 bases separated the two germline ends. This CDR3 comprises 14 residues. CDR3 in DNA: TGTGCCAGCACCAGGGACACAACGAACACTGAAGCTTTCTTT. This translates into CASTRDTTNTEAFF.

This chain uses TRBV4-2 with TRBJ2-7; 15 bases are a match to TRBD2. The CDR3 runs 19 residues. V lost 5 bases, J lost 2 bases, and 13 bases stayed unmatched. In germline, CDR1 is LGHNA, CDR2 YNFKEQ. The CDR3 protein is CASSKTASGTSGRPYEQYF. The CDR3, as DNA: TGTGCCAGCAGCAAAACTGCTTCCGGGACTAGCGGGAGGCCCTACGAGCAGTACTTC.

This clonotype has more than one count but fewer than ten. The CDR3 DNA reads TGTGCCAGCTCACCACCACTGGAGACCCAGTACTTC. Translated, it gives CASSPPLETQYF. The genes are TRBV18 and TRBJ2-5; D is uncertain. Trimming pared 0 bases from V and 5 bases from J, leaving 4 bases between. CDR3 length: 12 residues. Germline V lookup: CDR1 KGHSH, CDR2 LQKENI.

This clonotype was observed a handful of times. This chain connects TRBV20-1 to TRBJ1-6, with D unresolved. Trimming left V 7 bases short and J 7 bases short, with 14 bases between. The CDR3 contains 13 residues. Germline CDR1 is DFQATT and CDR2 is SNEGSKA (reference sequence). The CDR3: CSVYPDPNSPLHF. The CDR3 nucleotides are TGCAGTGTGTACCCAGATCCCAATTCACCCCTCCACTTT.

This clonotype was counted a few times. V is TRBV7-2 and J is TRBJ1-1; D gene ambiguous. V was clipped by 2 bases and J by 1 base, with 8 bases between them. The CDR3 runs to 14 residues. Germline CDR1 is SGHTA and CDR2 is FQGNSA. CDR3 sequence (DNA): TGTGCCAGCAGCTTAAATAAGTGGAACACTGAAGCTTTCTTT. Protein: CASSLNKWNTEAFF.

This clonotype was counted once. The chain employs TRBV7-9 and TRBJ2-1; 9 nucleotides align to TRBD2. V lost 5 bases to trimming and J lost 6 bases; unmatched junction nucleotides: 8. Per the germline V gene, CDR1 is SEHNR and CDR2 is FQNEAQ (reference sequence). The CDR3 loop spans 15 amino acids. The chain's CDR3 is CASSPLAGRSNEQFF. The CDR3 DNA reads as TGTGCCAGCAGCCCTCTAGCGGGAAGAAGCAATGAGCAGTTCTTC.

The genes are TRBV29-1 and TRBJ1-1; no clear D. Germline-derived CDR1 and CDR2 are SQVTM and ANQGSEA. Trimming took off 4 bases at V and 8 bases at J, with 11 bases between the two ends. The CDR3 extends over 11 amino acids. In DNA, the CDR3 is TGCAGCGTTGTCGGGCCCCCAGAAGCTTTCTTT. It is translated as CSVVGPPEAFF.

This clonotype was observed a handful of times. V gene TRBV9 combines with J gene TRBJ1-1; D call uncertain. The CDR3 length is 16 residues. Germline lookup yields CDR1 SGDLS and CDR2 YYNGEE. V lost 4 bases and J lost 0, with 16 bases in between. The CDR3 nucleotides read TGTGCCAGCAGCCCGCGTTCACCACGGATGAACACTGAAGCTTTCTTT. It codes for CASSPRSPRMNTEAFF.

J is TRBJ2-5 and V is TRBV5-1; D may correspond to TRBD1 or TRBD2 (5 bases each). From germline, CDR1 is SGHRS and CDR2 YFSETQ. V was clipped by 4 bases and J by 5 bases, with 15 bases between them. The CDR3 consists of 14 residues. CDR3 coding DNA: TGCGCCAGCAGCCTAGAGGGACGGCGGGAGACCCAGTACTTC. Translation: CASSLEGRRETQYF.

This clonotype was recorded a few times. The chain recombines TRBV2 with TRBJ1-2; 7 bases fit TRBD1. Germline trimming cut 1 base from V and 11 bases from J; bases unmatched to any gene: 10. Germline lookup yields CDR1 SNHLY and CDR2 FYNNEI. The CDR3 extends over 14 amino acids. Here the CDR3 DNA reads TGTGCCAGCAGTGAAGGGGTAGGGGGCCATCGGTACACCTTC. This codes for CASSEGVGGHRYTF.

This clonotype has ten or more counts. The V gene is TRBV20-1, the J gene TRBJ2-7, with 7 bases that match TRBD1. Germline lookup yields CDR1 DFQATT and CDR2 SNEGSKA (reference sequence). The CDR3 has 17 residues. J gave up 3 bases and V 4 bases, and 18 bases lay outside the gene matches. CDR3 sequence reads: CSATMTWRQGSFYEQYF. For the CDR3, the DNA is TGCAGTGCTACAATGACGTGGAGACAGGGCTCCTTCTACGAGCAGTACTTC.

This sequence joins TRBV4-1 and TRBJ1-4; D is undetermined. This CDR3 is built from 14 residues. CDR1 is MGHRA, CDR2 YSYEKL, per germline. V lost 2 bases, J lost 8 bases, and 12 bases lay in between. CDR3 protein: CASSQPSRVEKLFF. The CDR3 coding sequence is TGCGCCAGCAGCCAACCCTCAAGGGTCGAAAAACTGTTTTTT.

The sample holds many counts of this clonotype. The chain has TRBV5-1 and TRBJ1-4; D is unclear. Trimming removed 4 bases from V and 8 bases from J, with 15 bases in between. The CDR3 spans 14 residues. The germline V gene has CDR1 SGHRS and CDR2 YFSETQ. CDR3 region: CASSRSGNGEKLFF. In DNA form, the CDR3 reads TGCGCCAGCAGCCGATCCGGAAACGGGGAAAAACTGTTTTTT.

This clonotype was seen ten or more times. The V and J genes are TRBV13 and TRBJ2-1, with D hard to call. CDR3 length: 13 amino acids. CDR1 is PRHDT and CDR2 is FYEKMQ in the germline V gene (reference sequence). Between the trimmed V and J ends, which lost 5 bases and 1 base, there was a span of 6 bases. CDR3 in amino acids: CASSPPSYNEQFF. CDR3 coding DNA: TGTGCCAGCAGCCCACCGTCCTACAATGAGCAGTTCTTC.

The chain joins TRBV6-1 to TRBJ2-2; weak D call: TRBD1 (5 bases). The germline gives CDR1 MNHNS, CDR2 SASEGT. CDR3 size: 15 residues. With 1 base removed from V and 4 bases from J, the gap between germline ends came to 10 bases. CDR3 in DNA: TGTGCCAGCAGTGAAGGGGGCGCTGGCACCGGGGAGCTGTTTTTT. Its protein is CASSEGGAGTGELFF.

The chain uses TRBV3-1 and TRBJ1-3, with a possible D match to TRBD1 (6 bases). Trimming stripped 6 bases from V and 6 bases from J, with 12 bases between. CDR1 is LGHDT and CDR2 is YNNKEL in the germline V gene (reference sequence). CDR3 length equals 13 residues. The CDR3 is CASRRDTENTIYF. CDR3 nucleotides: TGTGCCAGCAGGCGGGACACAGAAAACACCATATATTTT.

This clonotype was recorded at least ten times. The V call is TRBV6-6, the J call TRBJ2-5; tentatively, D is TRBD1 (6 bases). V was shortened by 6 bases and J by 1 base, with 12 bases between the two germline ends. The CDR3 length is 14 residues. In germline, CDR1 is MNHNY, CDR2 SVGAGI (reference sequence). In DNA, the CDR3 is TGTGCCAGCAGCCCTCAGGGGCCCCAAGAGACCCAGTACTTC. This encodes CASSPQGPQETQYF.

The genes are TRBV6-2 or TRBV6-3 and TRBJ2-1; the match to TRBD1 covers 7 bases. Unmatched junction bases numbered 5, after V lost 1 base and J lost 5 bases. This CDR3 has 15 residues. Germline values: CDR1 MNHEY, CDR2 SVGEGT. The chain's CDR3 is CASSYWGTANNEQFF. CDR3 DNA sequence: TGTGCCAGCAGTTACTGGGGGACAGCCAACAATGAGCAGTTCTTC.

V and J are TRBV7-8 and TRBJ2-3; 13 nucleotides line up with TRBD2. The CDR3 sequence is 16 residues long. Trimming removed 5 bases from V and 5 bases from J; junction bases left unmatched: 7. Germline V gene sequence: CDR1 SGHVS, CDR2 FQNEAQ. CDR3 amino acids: CASSPTSGGAIDTQYF. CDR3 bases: TGTGCCAGCAGCCCTACTAGCGGGGGGGCCATAGATACGCAGTATTTT.

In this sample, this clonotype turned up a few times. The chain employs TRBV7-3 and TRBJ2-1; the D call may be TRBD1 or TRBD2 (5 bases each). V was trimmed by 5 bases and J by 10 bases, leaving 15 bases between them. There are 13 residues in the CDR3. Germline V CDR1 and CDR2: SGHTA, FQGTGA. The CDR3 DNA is TGTGCCAGCAGCCGGGACGCAACACAGGAGCAGTTCTTC. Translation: CASSRDATQEQFF.